This T cell receptor (beta chain) was observed in a study of tumor-infiltrating lymphocytes in primary liver carcinoma. For this clonotype: Because the CDR3 is missing its conserved closing phenylalanine or tryptophan, this is likely a read error.

Constant-region priming of approximately 500 ng total RNA yielded TCR beta cDNA. Slightly modified ARM-PCR, run as three nested multiplex PCR rounds, produced the TCR beta libraries. Amplification in the first two PCR rounds was performed using TRBV1-TRBV30 forward primers and a C-beta reverse primer for roughly 10 cycles each. TCRdb processed the multiplex PCR reads anew with MiXCR; each CDR3 protein has one entry. Of around 330,000 distinct CDR3 sequences in the sample, about 60% were seen once. Alongside blood RNA obtained from unsorted whole blood, germline DNA was also extracted. CDR1 SGHNT and CDR2 YYREEE come from the germline V gene (reference sequence). The CDR3 length is 14 residues.

This receptor was obtained from a middle-aged man with primary liver carcinoma and hepatitis B virus infection. Sample: peripheral blood. V usage is TRBV5-4 and J usage is TRBJ2-7, with 9 bases lining up with TRBD1. The CDR3 region has the DNA TGTGTCAGCAGCTTGGGGACAGGGACGGACGAGCAGTACATC. This codes for CVSSLGTGTDEQYI.